Described below is a single T cell receptor (beta chain) sequence and its context. Its target is unknown. The data stem from a study of T cell repertoires in ileal Crohn's disease. Study-wide results and caveats: Active smokers at surgery had more clonal expansions than non-smokers. Sorted CD8 T cells held more high-frequency clones than CD4. Endoscopic recurrence occurred in every patient whose clonality exceeded 26.8%.

Around 0.55 micrograms of biopsy DNA per sample underwent TCRB immunosequencing. Clones were read by immunoSEQ multiplex PCR, and TCRdb kept only the in-frame ones, dropping some. The sample gives some 27,000 clones, around four fifths of which show up once; about 20% is in the top ten. Sequencing input: ileal tissue. This TCR derives from an adult with Crohn's disease.

This chain's CDR3 is CASSPPRYTGELFF. The CDR3 nucleotides are TGCGCCAGCAGCCCTCCCCGGTACACCGGGGAGCTGTTTTTT. V usage is TRBV4-1 and J usage is TRBJ2-2, with no clear D. Germline-derived CDR1 and CDR2 are MGHRA and YSYEKL. Deletions cut 4 bases from V and 3 bases from J, with 9 bases between. This CDR3 spans 14 amino acids.